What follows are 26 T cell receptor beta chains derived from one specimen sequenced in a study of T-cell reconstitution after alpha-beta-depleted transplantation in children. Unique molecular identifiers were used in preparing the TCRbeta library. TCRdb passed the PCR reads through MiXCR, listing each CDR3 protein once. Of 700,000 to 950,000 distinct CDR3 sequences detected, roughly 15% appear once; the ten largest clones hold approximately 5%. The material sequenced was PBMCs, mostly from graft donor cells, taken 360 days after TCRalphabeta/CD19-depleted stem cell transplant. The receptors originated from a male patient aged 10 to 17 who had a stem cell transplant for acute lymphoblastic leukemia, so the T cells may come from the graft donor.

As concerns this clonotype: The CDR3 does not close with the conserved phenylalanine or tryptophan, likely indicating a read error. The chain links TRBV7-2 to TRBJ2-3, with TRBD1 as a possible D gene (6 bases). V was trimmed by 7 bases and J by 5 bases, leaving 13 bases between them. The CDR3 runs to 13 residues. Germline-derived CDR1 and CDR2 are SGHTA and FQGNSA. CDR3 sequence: CASTRGWGDTQYV. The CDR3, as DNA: TGTGCCAGCACCAGGGGTTGGGGAGATACGCAGTATGTT.

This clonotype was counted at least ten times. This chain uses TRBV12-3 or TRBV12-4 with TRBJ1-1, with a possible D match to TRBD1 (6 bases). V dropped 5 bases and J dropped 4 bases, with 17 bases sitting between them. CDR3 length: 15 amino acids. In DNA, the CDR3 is TGTGCCAGCAGTCTACAGGGAAGGGTTCGCACTGAAGCTTTCTTT. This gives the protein CASSLQGRVRTEAFF.

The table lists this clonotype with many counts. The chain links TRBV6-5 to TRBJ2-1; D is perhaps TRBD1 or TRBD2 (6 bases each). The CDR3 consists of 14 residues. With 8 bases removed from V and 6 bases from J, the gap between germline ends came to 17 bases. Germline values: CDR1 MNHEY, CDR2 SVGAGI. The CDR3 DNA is TGTGCCAGCGTTGGCCTAGGGGGGACCAATGAGCAGTTCTTC. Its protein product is CASVGLGGTNEQFF.

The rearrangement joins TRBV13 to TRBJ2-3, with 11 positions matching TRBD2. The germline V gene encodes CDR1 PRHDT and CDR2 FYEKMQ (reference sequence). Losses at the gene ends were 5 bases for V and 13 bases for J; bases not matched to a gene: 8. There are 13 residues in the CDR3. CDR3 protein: CASSLGLAGGEYF. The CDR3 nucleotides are TGTGCCAGCAGCCTCGGACTAGCGGGCGGGGAGTATTTT.

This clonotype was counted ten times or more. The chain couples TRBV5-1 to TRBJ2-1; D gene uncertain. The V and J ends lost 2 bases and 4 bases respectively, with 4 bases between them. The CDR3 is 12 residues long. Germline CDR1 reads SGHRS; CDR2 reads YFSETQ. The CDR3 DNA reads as TGCGCCAGCAGCTTAATGTACAATGAGCAGTTCTTC. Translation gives CASSLMYNEQFF.

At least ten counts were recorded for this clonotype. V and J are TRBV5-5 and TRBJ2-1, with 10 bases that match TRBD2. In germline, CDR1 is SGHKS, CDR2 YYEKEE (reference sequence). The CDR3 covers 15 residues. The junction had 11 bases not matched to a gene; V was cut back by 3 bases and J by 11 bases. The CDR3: CASSSKAGGTMKQFF. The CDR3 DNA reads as TGTGCCAGCAGCTCAAAAGCGGGAGGGACAATGAAGCAGTTCTTC.

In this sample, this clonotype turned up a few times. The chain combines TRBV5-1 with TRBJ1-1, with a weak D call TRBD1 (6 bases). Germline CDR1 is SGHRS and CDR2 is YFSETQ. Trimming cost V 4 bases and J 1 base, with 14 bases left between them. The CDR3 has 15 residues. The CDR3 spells CASSLGQTTNTEAFF. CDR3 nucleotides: TGCGCCAGCAGCCTTGGACAGACAACGAACACTGAAGCTTTCTTT.

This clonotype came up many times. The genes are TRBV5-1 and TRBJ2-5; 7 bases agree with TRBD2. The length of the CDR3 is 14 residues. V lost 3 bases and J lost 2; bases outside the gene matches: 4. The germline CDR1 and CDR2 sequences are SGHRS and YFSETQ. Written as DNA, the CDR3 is TGCGCCAGCAGCTCCGGGACTACACAAGAGACCCAGTACTTC. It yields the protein CASSSGTTQETQYF.

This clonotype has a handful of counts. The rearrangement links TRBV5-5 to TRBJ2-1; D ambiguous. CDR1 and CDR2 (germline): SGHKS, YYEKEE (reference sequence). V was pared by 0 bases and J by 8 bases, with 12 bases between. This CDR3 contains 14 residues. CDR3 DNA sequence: TGTGCCAGCAGCTTGGGATGGGCGCCGGATGAGCAGTTCTTC. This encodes CASSLGWAPDEQFF.

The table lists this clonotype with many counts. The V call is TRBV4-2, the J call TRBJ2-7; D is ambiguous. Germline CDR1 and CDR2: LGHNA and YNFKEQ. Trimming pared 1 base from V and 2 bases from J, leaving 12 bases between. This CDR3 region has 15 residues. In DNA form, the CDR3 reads TGTGCCAGCAGCCAAGCCGAAGGCCAACCCTACGAGCAGTACTTC. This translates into CASSQAEGQPYEQYF.

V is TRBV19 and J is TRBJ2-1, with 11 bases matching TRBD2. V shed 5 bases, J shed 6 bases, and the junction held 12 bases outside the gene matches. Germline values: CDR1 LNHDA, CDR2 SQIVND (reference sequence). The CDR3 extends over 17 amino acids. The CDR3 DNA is TGTGCCAGTAGTTCCCCTCTGGAGCTAGCGGGAGGCAATGAGCAGTTCTTC. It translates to CASSSPLELAGGNEQFF.

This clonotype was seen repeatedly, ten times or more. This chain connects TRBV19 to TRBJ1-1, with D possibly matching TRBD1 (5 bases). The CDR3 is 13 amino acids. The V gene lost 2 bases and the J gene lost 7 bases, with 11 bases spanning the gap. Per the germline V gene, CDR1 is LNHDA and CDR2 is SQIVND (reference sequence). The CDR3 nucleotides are TGTGCCAGTAGTATACGGGGCGGGGGTGAAGCTTTCTTT. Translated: CASSIRGGGEAFF.

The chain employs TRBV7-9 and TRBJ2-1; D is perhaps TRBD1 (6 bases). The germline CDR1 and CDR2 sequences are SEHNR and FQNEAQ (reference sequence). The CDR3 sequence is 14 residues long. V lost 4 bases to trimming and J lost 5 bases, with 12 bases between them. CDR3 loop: CASSSQTGNNEQFF. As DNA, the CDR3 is TGTGCCAGCAGCTCTCAAACAGGGAACAATGAGCAGTTCTTC.

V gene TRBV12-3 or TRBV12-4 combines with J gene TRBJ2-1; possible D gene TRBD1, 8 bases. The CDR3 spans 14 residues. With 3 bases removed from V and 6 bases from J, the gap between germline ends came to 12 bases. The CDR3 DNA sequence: TGTGCCAGCAGTTTCACAGGGGGGGTCAATGAGCAGTTCTTC. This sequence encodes CASSFTGGVNEQFF.

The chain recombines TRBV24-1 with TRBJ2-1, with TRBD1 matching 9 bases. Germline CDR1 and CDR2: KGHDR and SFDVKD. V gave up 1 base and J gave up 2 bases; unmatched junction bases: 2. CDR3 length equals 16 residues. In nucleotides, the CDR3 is TGTGCCACCAGTGATTTTGGGACAGGGACCTACAATGAGCAGTTCTTC. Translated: CATSDFGTGTYNEQFF.

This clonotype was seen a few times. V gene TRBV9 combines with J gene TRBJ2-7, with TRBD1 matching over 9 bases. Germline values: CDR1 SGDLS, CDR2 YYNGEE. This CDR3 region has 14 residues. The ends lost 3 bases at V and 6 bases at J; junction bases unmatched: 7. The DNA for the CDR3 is TGTGCCAGCAGCGGAGGGACAGGGCGAGGCGAGCAGTACTTC. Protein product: CASSGGTGRGEQYF.

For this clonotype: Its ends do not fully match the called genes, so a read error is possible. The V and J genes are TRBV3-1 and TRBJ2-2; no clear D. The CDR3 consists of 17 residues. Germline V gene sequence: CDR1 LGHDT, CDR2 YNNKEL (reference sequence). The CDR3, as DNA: TGTGCCACCAGCCAAGATGCCGTAGTCGTAAACACCGGGGAGCTGTTTTTT. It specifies CATSQDAVVVNTGELFF.

CDR3 sequence (DNA): TGTGCCAGCTCACCGAAGCGGGAGTCCTACAATGAGCAGTTCTTC. Amino acid sequence: CASSPKRESYNEQFF. The genes are TRBV18 and TRBJ2-1, with 8 bases identical to TRBD2. V shed 3 bases, J shed 1 base, and the junction held 2 bases outside the gene matches. The CDR3 sequence is 15 residues long. The V gene's germline CDR1 is KGHSH and CDR2 LQKENI. The full variable domain, rest sourced from reference TRBV18 and TRBJ2-1, is NAGVMQNPRHLVRRRGQEARLRCSPMKGHSHVYWYRQLPEEGLKFMVYLQKENIIDESGMPKERFSAEFPKEGPSILRIQQVVRGDSAAYFCASSPKRESYNEQFFGPGTRLTVL.

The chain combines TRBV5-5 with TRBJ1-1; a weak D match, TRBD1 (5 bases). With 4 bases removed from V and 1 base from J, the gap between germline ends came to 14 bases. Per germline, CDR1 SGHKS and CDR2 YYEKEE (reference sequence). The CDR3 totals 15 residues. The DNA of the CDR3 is TGTGCCAGCAGCGGGACGAACGCCCGGAACACTGAAGCTTTCTTT. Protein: CASSGTNARNTEAFF.

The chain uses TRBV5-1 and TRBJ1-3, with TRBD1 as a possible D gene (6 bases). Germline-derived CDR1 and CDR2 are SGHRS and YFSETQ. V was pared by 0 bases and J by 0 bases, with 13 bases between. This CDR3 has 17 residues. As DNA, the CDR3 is TGCGCCAGCAGCTTGGTGGCAGGGGAATTCTCTGGAAACACCATATATTTT. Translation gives CASSLVAGEFSGNTIYF.

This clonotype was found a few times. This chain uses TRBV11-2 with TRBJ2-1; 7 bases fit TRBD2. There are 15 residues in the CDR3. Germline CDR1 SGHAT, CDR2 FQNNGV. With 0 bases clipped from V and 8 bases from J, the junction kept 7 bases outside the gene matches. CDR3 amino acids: CASSLDGGGTDEQFF. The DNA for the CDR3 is TGTGCCAGCAGCTTAGATGGGGGAGGGACCGATGAGCAGTTCTTC.

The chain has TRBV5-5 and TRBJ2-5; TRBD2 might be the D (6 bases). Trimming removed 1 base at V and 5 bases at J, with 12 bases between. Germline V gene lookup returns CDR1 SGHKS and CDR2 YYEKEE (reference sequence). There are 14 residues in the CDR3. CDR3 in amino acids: CASSLWRGTETQYF. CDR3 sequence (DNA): TGTGCCAGCAGCTTGTGGAGGGGTACTGAGACCCAGTACTTC. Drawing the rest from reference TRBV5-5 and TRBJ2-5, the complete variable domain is DAGVTQSPTHLIKTRGQQVTLRCSPISGHKSVSWYQQVLGQGPQFIFQYYEKEERGRGNFPDRFSARQFPNYSSELNVNALLLGDSALYLCASSLWRGTETQYFGPGTRLLVL.

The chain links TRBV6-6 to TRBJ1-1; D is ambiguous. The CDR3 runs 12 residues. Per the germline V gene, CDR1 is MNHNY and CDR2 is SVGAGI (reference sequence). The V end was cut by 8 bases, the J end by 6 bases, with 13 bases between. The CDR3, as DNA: TGTGCCAGCTTGTTTCGGGAGGCTGAAGCTTTCTTT. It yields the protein CASLFREAEAFF.

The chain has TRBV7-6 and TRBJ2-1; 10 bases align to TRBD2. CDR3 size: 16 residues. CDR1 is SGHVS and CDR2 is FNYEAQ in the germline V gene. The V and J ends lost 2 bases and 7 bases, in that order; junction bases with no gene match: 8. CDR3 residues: CASSLLTSGDVNEQFF. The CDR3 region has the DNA TGTGCCAGCAGCTTACTAACTAGCGGGGATGTGAATGAGCAGTTCTTC.

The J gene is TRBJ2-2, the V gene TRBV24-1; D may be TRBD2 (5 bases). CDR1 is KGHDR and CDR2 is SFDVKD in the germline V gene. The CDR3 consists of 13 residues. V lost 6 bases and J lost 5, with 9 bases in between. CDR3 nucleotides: TGTGCCACCAGTTCAAAGCGGACCGGGGAGCTGTTTTTT. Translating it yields CATSSKRTGELFF.

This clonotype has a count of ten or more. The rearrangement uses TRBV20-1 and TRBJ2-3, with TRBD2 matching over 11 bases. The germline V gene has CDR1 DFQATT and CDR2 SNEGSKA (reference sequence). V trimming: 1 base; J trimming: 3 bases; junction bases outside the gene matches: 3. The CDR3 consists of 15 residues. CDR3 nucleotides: TGCAGTGCTAGAGCTAGCGGGAGGTGGACAGATACGCAGTATTTT. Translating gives CSARASGRWTDTQYF.